These 11 T cell receptor beta chains originate from one sample sequenced in a study of monozygotic twins with inflammatory bowel disease. TCRdb re-called the 5' RACE reads; one entry per CDR3 protein, DNA not given. Its listing shows fewer than 550,000 distinct CDR3 sequences. The sample taken for sequencing was blood. The receptor set was obtained from a human donor with ulcerative colitis or Crohn's disease, or a healthy co-twin of an affected twin (not recorded which).

The CDR3 sequence is CASTRIQGTSYEQYF. This chain joins TRBV28 and TRBJ2-7; TCRdb lists TRBD1, though no DNA is available to test this call. This CDR3 contains 15 residues. Germline CDR1 MDHEN, CDR2 SYDVKM.

This chain links TRBV19 with TRBJ2-1; TCRdb's D gene call, TRBD1, goes unchecked for lack of DNA. Germline V CDR1 and CDR2: LNHDA, SQIVND (reference sequence). This CDR3 spans 11 amino acids. The CDR3 reads CASSMRGEQFF. The variable domain in full, with the rest retrieved from reference TRBV19 and TRBJ2-1, is DGGITQSPKYLFRKEGQNVTLSCEQNLNHDAMYWYRQDPGQGLRLIYYSQIVNDFQKGDIAEGYSVSREKKESFPLTVTSAQKNPTAFYLCASSMRGEQFFGPGTRLTVL.

This chain connects TRBV29-1 to TRBJ1-2; TCRdb reports TRBD1, a call that lacks DNA to check it against. Per the germline V gene, CDR1 is SQVTM and CDR2 is ANQGSEA. This CDR3 region has 13 residues. The CDR3 reads CSVEGGTGDGYTF.

The J gene is TRBJ2-1, the V gene TRBV27; TCRdb designates TRBD1, a call that cannot be tested without DNA. In germline, CDR1 is MNHEY, CDR2 SMNVEV (reference sequence). The CDR3 is 17 amino acids. CDR3 in amino acids: CASGPKQGGVFYNEQFF.

This chain's CDR3 is CASSYDSSYNEQFF. The V and J genes are TRBV6-5 and TRBJ2-1; the TCRdb call, TRBD1, lacks DNA for checking. Germline V gene lookup returns CDR1 MNHEY and CDR2 SVGAGI. CDR3 size: 14 residues.

The chain employs TRBV6-1 and TRBJ1-1; the TCRdb call, TRBD1, lacks DNA for checking. This CDR3 comprises 14 residues. CDR1 MNHNS and CDR2 SASEGT come from the germline V gene. The CDR3 loop reads CASSQRFGQGSAFF.

CDR3 sequence reads: CASSPTGGPSWPQHF. The gene calls are TRBV25-1 and TRBJ1-5; TCRdb calls TRBD1, which cannot be checked without DNA. The CDR3 loop spans 15 amino acids. Germline-derived CDR1 and CDR2 are MGHDK and SYGVNS.

The chain employs TRBV18 and TRBJ2-7; the TCRdb call, TRBD2, lacks DNA for checking. CDR1 is KGHSH and CDR2 is LQKENI in the germline V gene. There are 12 residues in the CDR3. CDR3 residues: CASSEELGEQYF.

The chain couples TRBV20-1 to TRBJ2-3; the TRBD1 assignment by TCRdb is unverifiable without DNA. CDR1 and CDR2 (germline): DFQATT, SNEGSKA (reference sequence). The CDR3 loop spans 15 amino acids. The CDR3 spells CSARSGGFSTDTQYF.

The rearrangement uses TRBV20-1 and TRBJ2-5. Germline V gives CDR1 DFQATT, CDR2 SNEGSKA (reference sequence). The CDR3 contains 14 residues. The CDR3 here is CSARVAARQETQYF.

This chain uses TRBV12-3 or TRBV12-4 with TRBJ1-1; TCRdb's D call of TRBD1 is untestable without DNA. This CDR3 spans 13 amino acids. The CDR3 sequence: CASKGQSNTEAFF.